The rows below give T cell receptor beta chains drawn from one sample of a study of OX40 agonist ivuxolimab in advanced cancers. The method was immunoSEQ multiplex PCR; TCRdb's version includes in-frame clones alone and lacks a portion of them. Seen here are 45,000 to 65,000 clones, around nine tenths observed once, and the top ten hold more than 6.5%. Sequences were derived from CD4+ or CD8+ T cells sorted from blood, sampled in a trial of the OX40 agonist ivuxolimab. These receptors were collected from an adult with an advanced solid tumor such as melanoma, head and neck, liver or kidney cancer. CDR3s include the opening cysteine and the closing phenylalanine or tryptophan. A D gene is named only where the DNA matches it firmly.

NA	TRBV7-9	TRBJ2-7	CASSPSQGHEQYF
NA	TRBV9	TRBJ2-5	CASSAVGETQYF
TRBD2	TRBV4-2	TRBJ2-5	CASRPTGTSGRLTQYF
NA	TRBV25-1	TRBJ2-5	CASSEFEAQYF
NA	TRBV28	TRBJ1-1	CASSSHMNTEAFF
TRBD2	TRBV7-9	TRBJ2-7	CASSFGGVGGLETYEQYF
NA	TRBV28	TRBJ1-5	CASSLGVQPQHF
TRBD1	TRBV5-6	TRBJ2-1	CASSGDRFRDEQFF
TRBD1	TRBV6-6	TRBJ2-5	CASGRTGAQETQYF
NA	TRBV10-3	TRBJ1-5	CAIRDSRNQPQHF
NA	TRBV19	TRBJ1-3	CASSIGLHSGNTIYF
NA	TRBV19	TRBJ1-2	CASRSQGYGYTF
NA	TRBV5-6	TRBJ2-7	CASSLGRVYEQYF
TRBD1	TRBV30	TRBJ2-7	CAWSAVGQGIREQYF
NA	TRBV18	TRBJ2-2	CASSPPDNTGELFF
NA	TRBV7-3	TRBJ2-7	CASSPRKKHEQYF
NA	TRBV19	TRBJ2-3	CARSSLSTDTQYF
NA	TRBV5-1	TRBJ2-7	CASSLAGTDTYEQYF
NA	TRBV6-1	TRBJ1-1	CASSKGDNTEAFF
NA	TRBV7-9	TRBJ1-1	CASSLLVGTRTEAFF
TRBD1	TRBV18	TRBJ1-5	CASSPGTGQYSNQPQHF
TRBD1	TRBV6-4	TRBJ2-6	CASSTTGVGANVLTF
NA	TRBV7-9	TRBJ2-2	CASSLVGPGELFF
TRBD2	TRBV6-6	TRBJ2-7	CASSHGLAGVSEQYF
NA	TRBV7-9	TRBJ2-2	CASSRRDTGELFF
TRBD2	TRBV11-2	TRBJ2-5	CASSAQGGETQYF
TRBD2	TRBV11-3	TRBJ2-1	CASSLGSGRGNEQFF
NA	TRBV29-1	TRBJ1-2	CSVVGGYGYTF
TRBD1	TRBV7-9	TRBJ1-2	CASRPQGDYTF
NA	TRBV27	TRBJ1-1	CASSFTGVGVNTEAFF
TRBD1	TRBV2	TRBJ1-1	CASIFDRGHEAFF
NA	TRBV30	TRBJ1-1	CACQFRGPVANTEAFF
NA	TRBV19	TRBJ1-2	CATRSPGGGPGYTF
NA	TRBV10-2	TRBJ1-3	CASRGTPSSGNTIYF
NA	TRBV4-1	TRBJ2-1	CASSQEELGTYNEQFF
NA	TRBV6-1	TRBJ1-2	CASSDSFYGYTF
NA	TRBV14	TRBJ2-2	CASSQDQGLMTGELFF
TRBD1	TRBV5-4	TRBJ1-1	CASTQGQGYTEAFF
NA	TRBV11-2	TRBJ1-5	CASSLNRGYNQPQHF
NA	TRBV6-1	TRBJ2-1	CASSGVGSSYNEQFF
NA	TRBV9	TRBJ1-4	CASSVGLASEKLFF
NA	TRBV9	TRBJ1-5	CASSVVGGADLRQPQHF
NA	TRBV5-1	TRBJ1-4	CASSVGVMEKLFF
TRBD1	TRBV19	TRBJ2-7	CASTRTGGSYEQYF
NA	TRBV6-1	TRBJ2-5	CASSEGTNVGTQYF
TRBD2	TRBV5-6	TRBJ2-7	CASSGRDYYHEQYF
TRBD1	TRBV7-9	TRBJ2-7	CASSSGGRGEQYF
NA	TRBV19	TRBJ1-5	CASSRTEVPQHF